The rows below give T cell receptor beta chains drawn from one sample of a study of neurological immune-mediated disorders. A single record per CDR3 protein comes from TCRdb applying MiXCR to the 5' RACE reads. Of approximately 41,000 distinct CDR3 sequences in the sample, about 14% were seen once. What was sequenced was CD4+ T cells from blood. These receptors were obtained from a woman aged 55-75 years with HTLV-1-associated myelopathy (HAM/TSP). Both conserved end residues are part of each CDR3. Fields, in order: CDR3 protein, CDR3 DNA, clone size, D gene, J gene, V gene. The D gene is left open where the match is weak. Clone size is not always given. Where it is, it says once, few, many or a class for expanded clones.

CDR3: CASSLGTGKGTEAFF
DNA: TGCGCCAGCAGCTTGGGAACAGGGAAGGGCACTGAAGCTTTCTTT
size: .
D: .
J: TRBJ1-1
V: TRBV5-1

CDR3: CASSQEWGDEQFF
DNA: TGTGCCAGCAGCCAAGAATGGGGGGATGAGCAGTTCTTC
size: many
D: .
J: TRBJ2-1
V: TRBV3-1

CDR3: CASSPAGNEKLFF
DNA: TGTGCCAGCAGCCCCGCGGGTAATGAAAAACTGTTTTTT
size: many
D: .
J: TRBJ1-4
V: TRBV11-2

CDR3: CSARDLQGGEKLFF
DNA: TGCAGTGCTAGAGATCTACAGGGAGGAGAAAAACTGTTTTTT
size: many
D: .
J: TRBJ1-4
V: TRBV20-1

CDR3: CASSRGGPYTDTQYF
DNA: TGTGCCAGCAGTCGCGGGGGGCCTTACACAGATACGCAGTATTTT
size: many
D: TRBD2
J: TRBJ2-3
V: TRBV11-2

CDR3: CASSSGTPHTDTQYF
DNA: TGCGCCAGCAGCTCCGGGACCCCGCACACAGATACGCAGTATTTT
size: .
D: .
J: TRBJ2-3
V: TRBV5-1

CDR3: CASSPSIRDIGYEQYF
DNA: TGTGCCAGCAGCCCGAGTATCCGGGACATAGGCTACGAGCAGTACTTC
size: many
D: .
J: TRBJ2-7
V: TRBV11-2

CDR3: CASSQDWTFNQPQHF
DNA: TGCGCCAGCAGCCAAGATTGGACATTTAATCAGCCCCAGCATTTT
size: many
D: .
J: TRBJ1-5
V: TRBV4-1

CDR3: CSATSYLSTDTQYF
DNA: TGCAGTGCTACCTCCTATCTTTCCACAGATACGCAGTATTTT
size: many
D: .
J: TRBJ2-3
V: TRBV20-1

CDR3: CASSSRNRSGANVLTF
DNA: TGTGCCAGCAGCTCCAGGAACCGCTCTGGGGCCAACGTCCTGACTTTC
size: .
D: .
J: TRBJ2-6
V: TRBV7-9

CDR3: CASSLGSSGASNEQFF
DNA: TGTGCCAGCAGTTTAGGGAGTAGCGGGGCCTCCAATGAGCAGTTCTTC
size: many
D: TRBD2
J: TRBJ2-1
V: TRBV12-3/TRBV12-4

CDR3: CASTWTSGGGNEQFF
DNA: TGCGCCAGCACGTGGACTAGCGGGGGTGGTAATGAGCAGTTCTTC
size: many
D: TRBD2
J: TRBJ2-1
V: TRBV5-1

CDR3: CSARVDSGPNYGYTF
DNA: TGCAGTGCTAGAGTGGATTCAGGGCCGAACTATGGCTACACCTTC
size: many
D: .
J: TRBJ1-2
V: TRBV20-1

CDR3: CSTSPPFLGPELNYGYTF
DNA: TGCAGTACCTCTCCCCCCTTCTTGGGTCCGGAATTAAACTATGGCTACACCTTC
size: many
D: .
J: TRBJ1-2
V: TRBV20-1

CDR3: CASSLKGQEDGTEAFF
DNA: TGCGCCAGCAGCTTGAAGGGACAGGAAGATGGCACTGAAGCTTTCTTT
size: many
D: TRBD1
J: TRBJ1-1
V: TRBV5-1

CDR3: CASSMMGQGDNEKLFF
DNA: TGCGCCAGCAGCATGATGGGACAGGGAGATAATGAAAAACTGTTTTTT
size: medium-sized
D: TRBD1
J: TRBJ1-4
V: TRBV5-1

CDR3: CASSPSNWSSYNEQFF
DNA: TGTGCCAGCAGCCCTTCAAACTGGAGCTCCTACAATGAGCAGTTCTTC
size: .
D: .
J: TRBJ2-1
V: TRBV11-3

CDR3: CSVAIGGGREKLFF
DNA: TGCAGCGTTGCTATCGGGGGGGGACGGGAAAAACTGTTTTTT
size: many
D: .
J: TRBJ1-4
V: TRBV29-1

CDR3: CANRYGTVGYEQYF
DNA: TGCGCCAACAGGTACGGGACAGTGGGATACGAGCAGTACTTC
size: .
D: TRBD1
J: TRBJ2-7
V: TRBV5-1

CDR3: CASSLAIGTDRDSDTQYF
DNA: TGTGCCAGCAGCTTAGCGATTGGGACAGACCGGGACTCAGATACGCAGTATTTT
size: many
D: .
J: TRBJ2-3
V: TRBV7-9

CDR3: CASNLGAGAFNEQFF
DNA: TGTGCCAGCAACTTGGGCGCGGGAGCGTTCAATGAGCAGTTCTTC
size: .
D: TRBD2
J: TRBJ2-1
V: TRBV11-3

CDR3: CSASINQINEQYF
DNA: TGCAGTGCTAGTATCAACCAGATCAACGAGCAGTACTTC
size: many
D: .
J: TRBJ2-7
V: TRBV20-1

CDR3: CASRPLGTAGEAFF
DNA: TGTGCCAGCAGGCCCCTCGGGACAGCCGGAGAAGCTTTCTTT
size: .
D: TRBD1
J: TRBJ1-1
V: TRBV12-3/TRBV12-4

CDR3: CASSQGLGQVMNTEAFF
DNA: TGTGCCAGCAGCCAAGGTTTGGGACAGGTAATGAACACTGAAGCTTTCTTT
size: .
D: TRBD1
J: TRBJ1-1
V: TRBV5-3

CDR3: CASSRRLSGANVLTF
DNA: TGTGCCAGCAGCCGCAGGCTTTCTGGGGCCAACGTCCTGACTTTC
size: many
D: .
J: TRBJ2-6
V: TRBV11-2

CDR3: CASSDGGETQYF
DNA: TGTGCCAGCAGTGATGGGGGTGAGACCCAGTACTTC
size: many
D: .
J: TRBJ2-5
V: TRBV2

CDR3: CASSSINQGTGELFF
DNA: TGCGCCAGCAGCTCTATCAACCAGGGTACCGGGGAGCTGTTTTTT
size: many
D: .
J: TRBJ2-2
V: TRBV5-1

CDR3: CASSPPPKDSREAFF
DNA: TGTGCCAGCAGCCCCCCCCCTAAGGACAGTAGAGAAGCTTTCTTT
size: many
D: .
J: TRBJ1-1
V: TRBV6-6

CDR3: CASSLVGQPSNYGYTF
DNA: TGCGCCAGCAGCTTGGTCGGGCAACCTTCCAACTATGGCTACACCTTC
size: many
D: .
J: TRBJ1-2
V: TRBV5-1

CDR3: CASSYSSSGGTDTQYF
DNA: TGTGCCAGCAGTTACTCGTCTAGCGGGGGGACAGATACGCAGTATTTT
size: .
D: TRBD2
J: TRBJ2-3
V: TRBV6-2/TRBV6-3

CDR3: CSATGGTEVFF
DNA: TGCAGCGCCACAGGGGGCACTGAAGTTTTCTTT
size: .
D: TRBD1
J: TRBJ1-1
V: TRBV29-1

CDR3: CSARGQGLLYTF
DNA: TGCAGTGCTAGAGGCCAGGGGCTCCTCTACACCTTC
size: many
D: .
J: TRBJ1-2
V: TRBV20-1

CDR3: CASSFYICSASSGTSGSYEQYF
DNA: .
size: .
D: .
J: TRBJ2-7
V: TRBV7-6

CDR3: CASRGLAGAPGELFF
DNA: TGTGCCAGCAGGGGACTAGCGGGGGCCCCCGGGGAGCTGTTTTTT
size: many
D: TRBD2
J: TRBJ2-2
V: TRBV7-6

CDR3: CASSPRAAGGGYGYTF
DNA: TGCGCCAGCAGCCCACGGGCGGCAGGGGGGGGCTATGGCTACACCTTC
size: many
D: TRBD1
J: TRBJ1-2
V: TRBV5-1

CDR3: CASSFRGYQETQYF
DNA: TGCGCCAGCAGCTTCAGGGGGTACCAAGAGACCCAGTACTTC
size: .
D: TRBD1
J: TRBJ2-5
V: TRBV5-1

CDR3: CSARDPGRVGGFYEQYF
DNA: TGCAGTGCTAGAGATCCGGGTCGGGTAGGAGGATTCTACGAGCAGTACTTC
size: many
D: .
J: TRBJ2-7
V: TRBV20-1

CDR3: CASSSGGTDTQYF
DNA: TGTGCCAGCAGTTCCGGGGGCACAGATACGCAGTATTTT
size: many
D: .
J: TRBJ2-3
V: TRBV12-3/TRBV12-4

CDR3: CSARDWGGPTDTQYF
DNA: TGCAGTGCTAGAGATTGGGGGGGGCCCACAGATACGCAGTATTTT
size: .
D: .
J: TRBJ2-3
V: TRBV20-1

CDR3: CSARGPASGGGGVTYNEQFF
DNA: TGCAGTGCTAGAGGTCCGGCGAGCGGTGGCGGGGGGGTCACCTACAATGAGCAGTTCTTC
size: many
D: TRBD2
J: TRBJ2-1
V: TRBV20-1

CDR3: CATSRIDRAPNEKLFF
DNA: TGTGCCACCAGCAGGATAGACAGGGCACCCAATGAAAAACTGTTTTTT
size: many
D: TRBD1
J: TRBJ1-4
V: TRBV15

CDR3: CASSQDTTREREQFF
DNA: TGCGCCAGCAGCCAAGATACTACTAGAGAAAGGGAGCAGTTCTTC
size: many
D: .
J: TRBJ2-1
V: TRBV4-1

CDR3: CASSYSGTGNTEAFF
DNA: TGTGCCAGCAGTTACTCCGGGACGGGGAACACTGAAGCTTTCTTT
size: many
D: .
J: TRBJ1-1
V: TRBV6-5

CDR3: CSASQGAGYGYTF
DNA: TGCAGTGCTTCTCAGGGGGCTGGCTATGGCTACACCTTC
size: many
D: TRBD1
J: TRBJ1-2
V: TRBV20-1

CDR3: CASSLKGSSTGELFF
DNA: TGCGCCAGCAGCTTAAAAGGCAGTAGCACCGGGGAGCTGTTTTTT
size: once
D: .
J: TRBJ2-2
V: TRBV5-1

CDR3: CSAIGGVAGGETQYF
DNA: TGCAGTGCTATAGGGGGCGTTGCAGGAGGGGAGACCCAGTACTTC
size: many
D: .
J: TRBJ2-5
V: TRBV20-1

CDR3: CSVDDYKNIQYF
DNA: TGCAGCGTTGATGACTACAAAAACATTCAGTACTTC
size: many
D: .
J: TRBJ2-4
V: TRBV29-1

CDR3: CASSRGAGNYYGYTF
DNA: TGTGCCAGCAGTCGAGGTGCAGGGAACTACTATGGCTACACCTTC
size: many
D: .
J: TRBJ1-2
V: TRBV14

CDR3: CARGGQHSYEQYF
DNA: TGCGCCAGAGGGGGACAGCACTCCTACGAGCAGTACTTC
size: many
D: TRBD1
J: TRBJ2-7
V: TRBV5-1

CDR3: CSARPGDRANTEAFF
DNA: TGCAGTGCTAGACCAGGGGACAGGGCGAACACTGAAGCTTTCTTT
size: many
D: TRBD1
J: TRBJ1-1
V: TRBV20-1

CDR3: CASSFQGNTEAFF
DNA: TGTGCCAGCAGCTTTCAGGGAAACACTGAAGCTTTCTTT
size: medium-sized
D: .
J: TRBJ1-1
V: TRBV7-2

CDR3: CASSSTSDDSGNTIYF
DNA: TGTGCCAGCAGCTCCACCTCGGATGACTCTGGAAACACCATATATTTT
size: .
D: .
J: TRBJ1-3
V: TRBV5-5

CDR3: CASSLSWDSLPRPPSYEQYF
DNA: TGTGCCAGCAGCTTGTCCTGGGACAGCCTCCCCAGGCCCCCCTCCTACGAGCAGTACTTC
size: many
D: TRBD1
J: TRBJ2-7
V: TRBV5-6

CDR3: CASSQRQEQETQYF
DNA: TGCGCCAGCAGCCAGAGGCAGGAACAAGAGACCCAGTACTTC
size: many
D: .
J: TRBJ2-5
V: TRBV5-1

CDR3: CASSLVGGQSTDTQYF
DNA: TGCGCCAGCAGCTTGGTGGGGGGACAGAGCACAGATACGCAGTATTTT
size: many
D: .
J: TRBJ2-3
V: TRBV5-1

CDR3: CASSTESQLYGYTF
DNA: TGTGCCAGCAGTACGGAGTCCCAATTATATGGCTACACCTTC
size: many
D: .
J: TRBJ1-2
V: TRBV7-2